Listed here are 23 T cell receptor beta chains from one sample, sequenced in a study of cytomegalovirus exposure and HLA in healthy donors. The PCR made use of 60 Vbeta and 13 Jbeta primers. Method: immunoSEQ multiplex PCR; TCRdb's copy keeps in-frame clones and lacks some. The table shows about 190,000 clones, with roughly 80% occurring only once. Sequenced: PBMCs. These receptors all stem from a woman aged 18-35 years in good health and CMV-seronegative.

This clone turned up a few times. J is TRBJ2-7 and V is TRBV7-2, with 7 bases that match TRBD2. V was pared by 4 bases and J by 5 bases, with 14 bases of the junction left unmatched. The CDR3 has 16 amino acids. Germline CDR1 is SGHTA and CDR2 is FQGNSA. CDR3 residues: CASSYGGSRSGHEQYF. CDR3 coding DNA: TGTGCCAGCAGCTACGGGGGGAGTCGGTCGGGCCACGAGCAGTACTTC. The full variable domain, completed using reference TRBV7-2 and TRBJ2-7, is GAGVSQSPSNKVTEKGKDVELRCDPISGHTALYWYRQSLGQGLEFLIYFQGNSAPDKSGLPSDRFSAERTGGSVSTLTIQRTQQEDSAVYLCASSYGGSRSGHEQYFGPGTRLTVT.

CDR3 protein: CASRGGLAGNYEQYF. CDR3 bases: TGTGCCAGCAGGGGAGGACTAGCGGGGAACTACGAGCAGTACTTC. The V call is TRBV14, the J call TRBJ2-7, with 12 bases aligning to TRBD2. The length of the CDR3 is 15 residues. From germline, CDR1 is SGHDN and CDR2 FVKESK. Losses at the gene ends were 6 bases for V and 3 bases for J; bases not matched to a gene: 6. Combining the CDR3 with reference TRBV14 and TRBJ2-7 gives the whole variable domain EAGVTQFPSHSVIEKGQTVTLRCDPISGHDNLYWYRRVMGKEIKFLLHFVKESKQDESGMPNNRFLAERTGGTYSTLKVQPAELEDSGVYFCASRGGLAGNYEQYFGPGTRLTVT.

The count of this clone is one. The CDR3 nucleotides read TGTGCCAGCTCACCCCCCCCAGGGCCGAACACTGAAGCTTTCTTT. Translating it yields CASSPPPGPNTEAFF. This chain uses TRBV18 with TRBJ1-1; maybe TRBD1 (5 bases). This CDR3 is built from 15 residues. V dropped 3 bases and J dropped 1 base, with 12 bases sitting between them. CDR1 and CDR2 from the germline V gene are KGHSH and LQKENI.

The J gene is TRBJ1-5, the V gene TRBV7-8, with a possible D match to TRBD1 (6 bases). Trimming took 4 bases from V and 3 from J, leaving 13 bases between them. Germline assignment: CDR1 SGHVS and CDR2 FQNEAQ. The CDR3 runs to 15 residues. CDR3 DNA sequence: TGTGCCAGCAGCTCCGAACAGGGTTACAATCAGCCCCAGCATTTT. It is translated as CASSSEQGYNQPQHF.

This chain connects TRBV2 to TRBJ2-3; 10 bases are shared with TRBD2. The CDR3 has 17 residues. After removal of 5 bases from V and 4 bases from J, the junction contained 12 bases not matched to a gene. CDR1 is SNHLY, CDR2 FYNNEI, per germline. CDR3 coding DNA: TGTGCCAGCAGTCTGTCGCCAATAGCGGGAGGAGCAGATACGCAGTATTTT. Protein: CASSLSPIAGGADTQYF.

This clone appeared once. V is TRBV29-1 and J is TRBJ2-5; 10 bases line up with TRBD2. CDR1 and CDR2 (germline): SQVTM, ANQGSEA. V lost 8 bases and J lost 0; bases outside the gene matches: 6. The CDR3 covers 14 residues. The CDR3 loop reads CSIELAGHQETQYF. CDR3 nucleotides: TGCAGCATCGAACTAGCGGGGCACCAAGAGACCCAGTACTTC.

With respect to this clone: One end of the junction does not line up with germline, which may come from a read error. Other DNA sequences in this specimen translate into the identical CDR3. The chain joins TRBV5-1 to TRBJ1-6; D is unresolved. The CDR3 loop spans 15 amino acids. Germline V gene lookup returns CDR1 SGHRS and CDR2 YFSETQ. The CDR3 nucleotides are TGCGCCAGCAGCTTGGTAACGGTTAAGAATTCCCCCCTCCACTTT. It encodes CASSLVTVKNSPLHF.

J is TRBJ2-7 and V is TRBV9, with TRBD2 identical over 11 bases. Trimming removed 0 bases from V and 7 bases from J; junction bases left unmatched: 6. CDR1 SGDLS and CDR2 YYNGEE come from the germline V gene. The CDR3 sequence is 15 residues long. The CDR3 spells CASSVGLAGGPEQYF. For the CDR3, the DNA is TGTGCCAGCAGCGTAGGCTTAGCGGGAGGGCCAGAGCAGTACTTC.

This chain uses TRBV5-8 with TRBJ2-2; 8 bases map to TRBD2. The CDR3 runs 14 residues. The germline V gene encodes CDR1 SGHTS and CDR2 YDEGEE. Trimming took 4 bases from V and 6 from J; bases not matched to a gene: 5. CDR3 residues: CASSPRRGAGELFF. The CDR3 coding sequence is TGTGCCAGCAGCCCACGGCGGGGGGCCGGGGAGCTGTTTTTT.

V is TRBV7-3 and J is TRBJ2-3; 7 nucleotides match TRBD2. The CDR3 has 13 residues. The germline V gene encodes CDR1 SGHTA and CDR2 FQGTGA. V was pared by 1 base and J by 6 bases, with 1 base of the junction left unmatched. As DNA, the CDR3 is TGTGCCAGCAGCTTAATCGGGAGGGATACGCAGTATTTT. This encodes CASSLIGRDTQYF.

V is TRBV7-2 and J is TRBJ2-7; possibly TRBD2 for D (6 bases). CDR1 is SGHTA, CDR2 FQGNSA, per germline. V gave up 5 bases and J gave up 2 bases, with 19 bases separating them. This CDR3 has 16 amino acids. DNA for the CDR3: TGTGCCAGCAGCAGCCCCGGGGGACCAGACCCCTACGAGCAGTACTTC. This codes for CASSSPGGPDPYEQYF.

V and J are TRBV6-1 and TRBJ2-7, with 10 bases that match TRBD1. Trimming removed 10 bases from V and 5 bases from J; junction bases left unmatched: 14. Germline V CDR1 and CDR2: MNHNS, SASEGT. This CDR3 has 15 residues. This CDR3 reads CATWDGDRGTHEQYF. In DNA form, the CDR3 reads TGTGCCACCTGGGACGGGGACAGGGGCACCCACGAGCAGTACTTC.

The chain joins TRBV30 to TRBJ2-2; D is undetermined. Trimming left V 4 bases short and J 6 bases short, with 6 bases between. The CDR3 length is 11 residues. Germline assignment: CDR1 GTSNPN and CDR2 SVGIG (reference sequence). CDR3 in DNA: TGTGCCTGGACCCGGGCCGGGGAGCTGTTTTTT. Its translation is CAWTRAGELFF.

This chain uses TRBV5-1 with TRBJ1-1; D gene unclear. Trimming pared 4 bases from V and 1 base from J, leaving 11 bases between. This CDR3 region has 14 residues. Germline values: CDR1 SGHRS, CDR2 YFSETQ. CDR3 amino acids: CASSQTPENTEAFF. As DNA, the CDR3 is TGCGCCAGCAGCCAGACTCCTGAGAACACTGAAGCTTTCTTT.

This chain joins TRBV4-1 and TRBJ2-2; D is unresolved. V lost 3 bases and J 0 bases, leaving 11 bases between the germline ends. The CDR3 loop spans 16 amino acids. The germline gives CDR1 MGHRA, CDR2 YSYEKL. For the CDR3, the DNA is TGCGCCAGCAGCCACCTGGCAGGTTCGAACACCGGGGAGCTGTTTTTT. This translates into CASSHLAGSNTGELFF.

The rearrangement uses TRBV11-2 and TRBJ1-2, with no clear D. The CDR3 extends over 15 amino acids. Germline V gene lookup returns CDR1 SGHAT and CDR2 FQNNGV. Trimming cost V 5 bases and J 1 base, with 14 bases left between them. CDR3 loop: CASSPTSGSNYGYTF. The CDR3 DNA sequence: TGTGCCAGCAGCCCCACTTCGGGGAGTAACTATGGCTACACCTTC.

J is TRBJ1-2 and V is TRBV2; 10 nucleotides align to TRBD1. The CDR3 spans 14 residues. V lost 6 bases, J lost 8 bases, and 9 bases stayed unmatched. CDR1 is SNHLY, CDR2 FYNNEI, per germline. The CDR3 reads CASRRTGGIEGYTF. In DNA form, the CDR3 reads TGTGCCAGCAGAAGGACAGGGGGGATAGAAGGCTACACCTTC.

The J gene is TRBJ2-3, the V gene TRBV5-1; 11 positions match TRBD2. V lost 4 bases, J lost 0 bases, and 13 bases stayed unmatched. This CDR3 is 19 amino acids long. Germline loops: CDR1 SGHRS, CDR2 YFSETQ. CDR3 amino acids: CASSDEGLAEPKSTDTQYF. The CDR3 DNA reads TGCGCCAGCAGCGACGAGGGACTAGCGGAGCCCAAAAGCACAGATACGCAGTATTTT.

The V and J genes are TRBV11-3 and TRBJ2-2; D gene ambiguous. The CDR3 consists of 13 residues. V lost 3 bases and J lost 5, with 7 bases in between. Germline lookup yields CDR1 SGHNT and CDR2 YENEEA. The DNA of the CDR3 is TGTGCCAGCAGCTTCCTCACTACCGGGGAGCTGTTTTTT. Protein: CASSFLTTGELFF. The full variable domain, rest sourced from reference TRBV11-3 and TRBJ2-2, is EAGVVQSPRYKIIEKKQPVAFWCNPISGHNTLYWYLQNLGQGPELLIRYENEEAVDDSQLPKDRFSAERLKGVDSTLKIQPAELGDSAVYLCASSFLTTGELFFGEGSRLTVL.

The rearrangement joins TRBV10-3 to TRBJ2-7, with TRBD2 identical over 12 bases. CDR1 ENHRY and CDR2 SYGVKD come from the germline V gene. The length of the CDR3 is 13 residues. Trimming removed 9 bases from V and 2 bases from J; junction bases left unmatched: 2. The CDR3 is CAIRLAGAYEQYF. CDR3 in DNA: TGTGCCATTAGACTAGCGGGAGCCTACGAGCAGTACTTC.

In the case of this clone: The junction and the germline gene differ at one end; a read error may be behind it. The CDR3 reads CASSSTSGGEIQYF. The CDR3 region has the DNA TGTGCCAGCAGCTCGACTAGCGGGGGGGAGATCCAGTACTTC. The rearrangement uses TRBV7-2 and TRBJ2-5; 14 bases are a match to TRBD2. The CDR3 runs to 14 residues. Germline loops: CDR1 SGHTA, CDR2 FQGNSA.

The chain recombines TRBV7-9 with TRBJ1-2; D perhaps matches TRBD1 (5 bases). Trimming pared 2 bases from V and 5 bases from J, leaving 12 bases between. This CDR3 spans 14 amino acids. The germline gives CDR1 SEHNR, CDR2 FQNEAQ (reference sequence). CDR3 amino acids: CASSLSGEQYGYTF. The CDR3 bases are TGTGCCAGCAGCTTATCGGGGGAACAATATGGCTACACCTTC.

The chain couples TRBV30 to TRBJ2-7; tentative D call: TRBD1 (6 bases). CDR1 and CDR2 (germline): GTSNPN, SVGIG (reference sequence). Between the trimmed V and J ends, which lost 0 bases and 3 bases, there was a span of 9 bases. This CDR3 is built from 13 residues. CDR3 region: CAWSVWGRYEQYF. CDR3 DNA sequence: TGTGCCTGGAGTGTCTGGGGGCGCTACGAGCAGTACTTC.